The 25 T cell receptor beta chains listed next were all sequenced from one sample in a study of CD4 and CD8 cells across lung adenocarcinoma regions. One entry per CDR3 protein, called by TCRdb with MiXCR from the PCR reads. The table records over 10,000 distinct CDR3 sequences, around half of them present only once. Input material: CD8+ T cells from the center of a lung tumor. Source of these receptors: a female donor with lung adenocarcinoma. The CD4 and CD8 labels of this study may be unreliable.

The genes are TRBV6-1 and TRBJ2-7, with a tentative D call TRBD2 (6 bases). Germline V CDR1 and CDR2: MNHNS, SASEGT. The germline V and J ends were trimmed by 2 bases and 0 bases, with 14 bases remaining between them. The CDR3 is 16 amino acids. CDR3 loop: CASSERRGPFSYEQYF. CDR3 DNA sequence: TGTGCCAGCAGTGAAAGGAGGGGCCCTTTCTCCTACGAGCAGTACTTC.

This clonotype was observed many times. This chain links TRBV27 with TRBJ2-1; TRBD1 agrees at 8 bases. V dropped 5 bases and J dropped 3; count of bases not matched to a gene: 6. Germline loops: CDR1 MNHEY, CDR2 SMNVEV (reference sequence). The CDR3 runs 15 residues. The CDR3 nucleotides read TGTGCCAGCAGTCCATCAGGGGGCCGCTACAATGAGCAGTTCTTC. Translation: CASSPSGGRYNEQFF.

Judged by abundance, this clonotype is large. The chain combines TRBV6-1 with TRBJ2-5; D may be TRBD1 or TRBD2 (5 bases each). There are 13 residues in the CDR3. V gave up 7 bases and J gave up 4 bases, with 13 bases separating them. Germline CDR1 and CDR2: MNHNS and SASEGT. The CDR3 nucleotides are TGTGCCAGCATGAGGTTGGGGGTAGAGACCCAGTACTTC. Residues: CASMRLGVETQYF.

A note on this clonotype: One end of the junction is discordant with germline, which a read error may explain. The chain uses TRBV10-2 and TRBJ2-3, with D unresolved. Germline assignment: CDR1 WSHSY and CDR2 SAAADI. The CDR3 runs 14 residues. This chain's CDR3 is CASSGSWAPDTQYF. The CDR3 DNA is TGCGCCAGCAGCGGGTCGTGGGCCCCAGATACCCAGTATTTT.

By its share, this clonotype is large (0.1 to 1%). This CDR3 reads CASRNPSGAFTDTQYF. CDR3 DNA sequence: TGTGCCAGCAGGAACCCTAGCGGGGCGTTCACAGATACGCAGTATTTT. V and J are TRBV6-1 and TRBJ2-3, with TRBD2 identical over 9 bases. J lost 2 bases, V lost 6 bases, and 9 bases had no gene match. Germline-derived CDR1 and CDR2 are MNHNS and SASEGT. The CDR3 consists of 16 residues.

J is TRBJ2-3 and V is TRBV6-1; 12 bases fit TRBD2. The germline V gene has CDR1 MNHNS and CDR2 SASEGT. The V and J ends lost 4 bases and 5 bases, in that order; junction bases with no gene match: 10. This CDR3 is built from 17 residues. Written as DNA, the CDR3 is TGTGCCAGCAGTGCGGGGACTAGCGGGCGGTACCGAGATACGCAGTATTTT. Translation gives CASSAGTSGRYRDTQYF.

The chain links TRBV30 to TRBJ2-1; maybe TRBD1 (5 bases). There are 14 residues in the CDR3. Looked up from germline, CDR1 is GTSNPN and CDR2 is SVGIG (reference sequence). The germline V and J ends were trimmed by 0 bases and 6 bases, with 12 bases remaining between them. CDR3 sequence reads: CAWSVLVQGNEQFF. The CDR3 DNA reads TGTGCCTGGAGTGTATTGGTCCAGGGCAATGAGCAGTTCTTC.

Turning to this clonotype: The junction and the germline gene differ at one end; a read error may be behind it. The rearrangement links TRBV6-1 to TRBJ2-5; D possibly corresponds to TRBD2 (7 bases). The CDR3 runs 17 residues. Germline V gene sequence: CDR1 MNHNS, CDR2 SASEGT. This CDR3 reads CASSAGLGGRDQGTQYF. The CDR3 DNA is TGTGCCAGCAGTGCAGGGCTCGGGGGGCGAGACCAAGGGACCCAGTACTTC.

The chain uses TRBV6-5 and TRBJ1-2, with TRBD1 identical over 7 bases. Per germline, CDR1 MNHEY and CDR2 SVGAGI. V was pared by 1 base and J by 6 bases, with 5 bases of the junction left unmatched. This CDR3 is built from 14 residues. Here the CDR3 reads CASSYWEGANGYTF. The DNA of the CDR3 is TGTGCCAGCAGTTACTGGGAGGGGGCGAATGGCTACACCTTC.

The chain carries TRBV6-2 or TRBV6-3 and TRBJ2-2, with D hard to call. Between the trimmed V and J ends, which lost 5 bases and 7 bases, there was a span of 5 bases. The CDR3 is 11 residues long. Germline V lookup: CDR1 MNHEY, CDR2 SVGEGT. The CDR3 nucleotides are TGTGCCAGCAGTCGAGACGGGGAGCTGTTTTTT. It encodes CASSRDGELFF.

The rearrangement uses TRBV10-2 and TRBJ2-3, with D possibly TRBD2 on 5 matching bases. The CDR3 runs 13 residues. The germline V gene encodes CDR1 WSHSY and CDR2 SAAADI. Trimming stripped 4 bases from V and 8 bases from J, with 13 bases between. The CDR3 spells CASSVGGEGTQYF. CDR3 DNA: TGCGCCAGCAGTGTAGGAGGAGAGGGTACGCAGTATTTT.

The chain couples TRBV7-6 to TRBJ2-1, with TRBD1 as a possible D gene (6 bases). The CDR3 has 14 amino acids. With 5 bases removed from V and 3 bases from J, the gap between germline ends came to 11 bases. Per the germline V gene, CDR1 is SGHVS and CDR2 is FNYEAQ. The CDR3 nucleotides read TGTGCCAGCAGCCAACCAGGGGACTACAATGAGCAGTTCTTC. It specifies CASSQPGDYNEQFF.

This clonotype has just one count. The CDR3 is CASRPSGTTNEKLFF. CDR3 nucleotide sequence: TGTGCCAGCAGACCCTCGGGGACAACTAATGAAAAACTGTTTTTT. J is TRBJ1-4 and V is TRBV6-1; D uncertain. Per the germline V gene, CDR1 is MNHNS and CDR2 is SASEGT. The CDR3 length is 15 residues. V was shortened by 6 bases and J by 0 bases, with 11 bases between the two germline ends.

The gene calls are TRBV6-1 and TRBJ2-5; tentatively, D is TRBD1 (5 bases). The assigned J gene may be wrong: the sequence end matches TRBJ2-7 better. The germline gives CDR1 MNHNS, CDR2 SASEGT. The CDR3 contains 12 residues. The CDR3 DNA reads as TGTGCCAGCAGTGACCAGGGTCTCGAGCAGTACTTC. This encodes CASSDQGLEQYF.

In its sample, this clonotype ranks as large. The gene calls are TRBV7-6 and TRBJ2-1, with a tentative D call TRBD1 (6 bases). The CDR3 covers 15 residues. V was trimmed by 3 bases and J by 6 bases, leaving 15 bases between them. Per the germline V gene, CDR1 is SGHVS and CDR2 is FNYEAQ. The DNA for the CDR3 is TGTGCCAGCAGCTTGCGGAGAAACAGGGTCAATGAGCAGTTCTTC. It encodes CASSLRRNRVNEQFF.

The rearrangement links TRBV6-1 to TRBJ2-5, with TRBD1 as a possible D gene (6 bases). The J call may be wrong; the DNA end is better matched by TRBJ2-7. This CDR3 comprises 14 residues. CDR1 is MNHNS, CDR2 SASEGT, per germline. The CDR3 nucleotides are TGTGCCAGCAGAGAGACTACAGGGTGGTACGAGCAGTACTTC. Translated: CASRETTGWYEQYF.

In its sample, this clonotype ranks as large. CDR3 amino acids: CASSEGLQVWVGTGELFF. The DNA for the CDR3 is TGTGCCAGCAGTGAAGGGCTACAGGTTTGGGTGGGCACCGGGGAGCTGTTTTTT. The gene calls are TRBV6-1 and TRBJ2-2, with D perhaps matching TRBD1 (5 bases). CDR1 is MNHNS and CDR2 is SASEGT in the germline V gene. The CDR3 extends over 18 amino acids. The ends were cut back, 1 base at V and 4 bases at J, with 19 bases in the middle.

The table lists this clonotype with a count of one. DNA for the CDR3: TGCGCCAGCAGCCCCACTGGAGAGTTCTATGGCTACACCTTC. Translated, it gives CASSPTGEFYGYTF. The chain links TRBV4-1 to TRBJ1-2; no reliable D call. The CDR3 consists of 14 residues. Germline V gives CDR1 MGHRA, CDR2 YSYEKL. Trimming cost V 4 bases and J 4 bases, with 13 bases left between them.

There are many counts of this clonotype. CDR3 protein: CASSSTRGGAYGYTF. As DNA, the CDR3 is TGTGCCAGCAGTTCCACCCGAGGAGGCGCCTATGGCTACACCTTC. This chain joins TRBV6-5 and TRBJ1-2; D remains ambiguous. Germline V CDR1 and CDR2: MNHEY, SVGAGI. With 4 bases removed from V and 4 bases from J, the gap between germline ends came to 16 bases. The CDR3 contains 15 residues.

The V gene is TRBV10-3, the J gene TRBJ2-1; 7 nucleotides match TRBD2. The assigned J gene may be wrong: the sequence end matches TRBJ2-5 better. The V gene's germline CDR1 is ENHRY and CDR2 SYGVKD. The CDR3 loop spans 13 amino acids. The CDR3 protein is CAVGGRFGETQYF. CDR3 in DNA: TGTGCCGTGGGGGGGAGGTTCGGGGAGACCCAGTACTTC.

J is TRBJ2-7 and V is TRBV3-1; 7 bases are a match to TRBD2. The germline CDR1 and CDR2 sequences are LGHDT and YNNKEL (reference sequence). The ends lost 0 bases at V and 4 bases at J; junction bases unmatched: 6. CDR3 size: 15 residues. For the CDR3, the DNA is TGTGCCAGCAGCCAAGAAGGGAGGGAATTGTACGAGCAGTACTTC. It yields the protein CASSQEGRELYEQYF.

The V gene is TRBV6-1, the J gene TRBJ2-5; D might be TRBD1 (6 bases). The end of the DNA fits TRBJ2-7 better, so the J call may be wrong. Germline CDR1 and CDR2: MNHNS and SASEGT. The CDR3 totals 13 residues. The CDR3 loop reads CASSVVQGYEQYF. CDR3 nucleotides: TGTGCCAGCAGTGTAGTCCAGGGGTACGAGCAGTACTTC.

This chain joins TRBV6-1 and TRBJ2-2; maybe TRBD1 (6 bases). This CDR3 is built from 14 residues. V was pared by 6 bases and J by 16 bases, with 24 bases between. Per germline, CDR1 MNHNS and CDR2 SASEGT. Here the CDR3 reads CASSRRVRTDTQFF. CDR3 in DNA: TGTGCCAGCAGCCGCCGTGTCAGGACAGATACGCAGTTTTTT.

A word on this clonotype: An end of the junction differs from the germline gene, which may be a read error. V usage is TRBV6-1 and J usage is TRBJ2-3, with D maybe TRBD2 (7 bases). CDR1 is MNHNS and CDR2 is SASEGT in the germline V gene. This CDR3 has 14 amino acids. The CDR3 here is CAGRGGREPDTQYF. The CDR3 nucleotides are TGTGCCGGCCGCGGGGGCCGGGAGCCAGATACGCAGTACTTT.

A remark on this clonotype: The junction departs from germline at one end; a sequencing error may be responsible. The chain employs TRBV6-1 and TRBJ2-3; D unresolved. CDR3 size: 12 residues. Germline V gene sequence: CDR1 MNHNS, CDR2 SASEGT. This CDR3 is CTSRRSTDTQYF. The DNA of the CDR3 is TGTACCAGCCGGAGAAGCACGGATACGCAGTATTTT.